Given below is one T cell receptor (beta chain) in context. Its matching antigen is unknown. The sample contains more than one DNA sequence encoding this CDR3. Naive-designated CD8 cells lacked CD45RO, were positively enriched for CCR7, and omitted terminally differentiated effector memory CD45RA+ cells. Deep-level settings were used for running the assay. Sorted-subset replicate PCR reactions contained 200 ng DNA, corresponding to around 30,000 T cell genomes. Here immunoSEQ multiplex PCR was the method, and the copy in TCRdb shows in-frame clones only, minus some. This table holds 2 million to 2.5 million clones, more than 85% found once. This CDR3 comprises 13 residues. V was cut by 4 bases and J by 4 bases, with 9 bases left in between. Germline CDR1 and CDR2: SGHRS and YFSETQ. This sample is drawn from a study of shared clonotypes between healthy human individuals. Overall study: Per donor, CD8 memory used one plate, CD8 naive used two, CD4 memory used three and CD4 naive used three.

General study results and limits: Limited genetic and exposure-history diversity came from having few donors.

The chain couples TRBV5-1 to TRBJ2-1; D not resolved. This TCR was recovered from a young man in good health. Some clones in this sample may be carry-over from other donors' samples. Sequencing input: naive CD8+ T cells from PBMCs. The CDR3 DNA sequence: TGCGCCAGCAGCCCCCGGTCGTACAATGAGCAGTTCTTC. This codes for CASSPRSYNEQFF.